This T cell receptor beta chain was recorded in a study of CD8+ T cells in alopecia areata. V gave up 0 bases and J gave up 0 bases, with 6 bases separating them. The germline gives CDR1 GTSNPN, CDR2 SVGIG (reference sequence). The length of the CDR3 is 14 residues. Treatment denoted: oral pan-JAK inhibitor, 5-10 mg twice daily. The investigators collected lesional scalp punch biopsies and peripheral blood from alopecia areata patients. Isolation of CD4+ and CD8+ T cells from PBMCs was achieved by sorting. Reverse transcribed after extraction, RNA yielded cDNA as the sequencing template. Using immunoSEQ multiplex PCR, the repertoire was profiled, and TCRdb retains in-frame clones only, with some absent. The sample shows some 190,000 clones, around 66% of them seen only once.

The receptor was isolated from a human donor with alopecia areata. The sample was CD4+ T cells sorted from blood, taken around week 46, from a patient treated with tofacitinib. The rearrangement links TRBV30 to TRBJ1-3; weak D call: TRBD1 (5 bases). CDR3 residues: CAWSVGGSGNTIYF. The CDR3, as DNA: TGTGCCTGGAGTGTGGGGGGCTCTGGAAACACCATATATTTT.